These 19 T cell receptor beta chains came from one sample sequenced in a study of T cell repertoires in cytomegalovirus infection. Each CDR3 protein is one row after TCRdb ran MiXCR on the reads. The table includes approximately 730,000 distinct CDR3 sequences, around 31% detected once. Their antigens are not known. The sample was cultured PBMCs, taken from culture after CMV antigen stimulation. The receptor source for this set is a human donor in good health (CMV status not recorded). Some clones in this sample may be carry-over from other donors' samples.

Only a few counts were recorded for this clonotype. This chain links TRBV7-6 with TRBJ1-1; D unclear. In germline, CDR1 is SGHVS, CDR2 FNYEAQ. The CDR3 runs to 13 residues. V was cut by 4 bases and J by 3 bases, with 9 bases left in between. The CDR3 nucleotides read TGTGCCAGCAGCTATGGGGAGGACACTGAAGCTTTCTTT. It is translated as CASSYGEDTEAFF.

The chain employs TRBV7-2 and TRBJ2-1; possible D gene TRBD1, 6 bases. This CDR3 comprises 16 residues. The V gene's germline CDR1 is SGHTA and CDR2 FQGNSA. The V end lost 1 base, the J end lost 3 bases, and 13 bases lay between the germline ends. For the CDR3, the DNA is TGTGCCAGCAGCTTAGGGGTGCAGGGGTACTACAATGAGCAGTTCTTC. Protein product: CASSLGVQGYYNEQFF.

This clonotype was picked up a small number of times. The chain couples TRBV6-2 or TRBV6-3 to TRBJ1-2; a weak D match, TRBD1 (5 bases). This CDR3 comprises 16 residues. CDR1 is MNHEY and CDR2 is SVGEGT in the germline V gene. V lost 0 bases and J 4 bases, leaving 15 bases between the germline ends. This CDR3 is CASSYSKAGQSYGYTF. The CDR3, as DNA: TGTGCCAGCAGTTACTCGAAGGCAGGGCAGAGCTATGGCTACACCTTC.

The V call is TRBV7-9, the J call TRBJ1-2; perhaps TRBD1 as D (6 bases). CDR1 is SEHNR, CDR2 FQNEAQ, per germline (reference sequence). The CDR3 has 15 residues. The V end lost 4 bases, the J end lost 8 bases, and 20 bases lay between the germline ends. This CDR3 is CASSSRTVHLEGYTF. CDR3 DNA: TGTGCCAGCAGCTCCCGGACAGTACACTTGGAAGGCTACACCTTC.

The chain is built from TRBV7-8 and TRBJ2-3; D call uncertain. V was shortened by 5 bases and J by 5 bases, with 17 bases between the two germline ends. CDR1 and CDR2 (germline): SGHVS, FQNEAQ. The CDR3 is made up of 15 amino acids. The CDR3 DNA sequence: TGTGCCAGCAGCCTCGGACGGCTTAGTAGAGATACGCAGTATTTT. Encoded protein: CASSLGRLSRDTQYF. The full variable domain, its missing parts supplied by reference TRBV7-8 and TRBJ2-3, is GAGVSQSPRYKVAKRGQDVALRCDPISGHVSLFWYQQALGQGPEFLTYFQNEAQLDKSGLPSDRFFAERPEGSVSTLKIQRTQQEDSAVYLCASSLGRLSRDTQYFGPGTRLTVL.

The chain uses TRBV12-3 or TRBV12-4 and TRBJ2-1; 8 bases are shared with TRBD2. This CDR3 spans 15 amino acids. The ends lost 6 bases at V and 3 bases at J; junction bases unmatched: 7. Here the CDR3 DNA reads TGTGCCAGCAGCATCGGACTAGCTGTCTACAATGAGCAGTTCTTC. Its translation is CASSIGLAVYNEQFF.

The chain recombines TRBV7-9 with TRBJ2-2, with no clear D. The CDR3 is 16 amino acids. Germline V CDR1 and CDR2: SEHNR, FQNEAQ (reference sequence). The V end lost 2 bases, the J end lost 7 bases, and 17 bases lay between the germline ends. The CDR3 DNA reads TGTGCCAGCAGCTTAAGCATCACAGTCAGACTCGGGGAGCTGTTTTTT. It specifies CASSLSITVRLGELFF.

This rearrangement joins TRBV27 to TRBJ2-1, with D perhaps TRBD2 (6 bases). The germline V gene encodes CDR1 MNHEY and CDR2 SMNVEV (reference sequence). V lost 6 bases, J lost 7 bases, and 19 bases lay in between. CDR3 length equals 15 residues. The CDR3 bases are TGTGCCAGCAGAACCGGGGACTTCATAGCAAATGAGCAGTTCTTC. It specifies CASRTGDFIANEQFF.

The V call is TRBV4-1, the J call TRBJ1-5, with D perhaps TRBD1 (6 bases). Germline CDR1 MGHRA, CDR2 YSYEKL. Trimming took 2 bases from V and 2 from J, leaving 10 bases between them. The CDR3 contains 15 residues. This CDR3 is CASSQTGLGNQPQHF. The CDR3 DNA reads as TGCGCCAGCAGCCAAACAGGGTTGGGCAATCAGCCCCAGCATTTT.

This clonotype appeared many times. The chain recombines TRBV7-8 with TRBJ1-4; possibly TRBD1 for D (5 bases). The V end was cut by 3 bases, the J end by 2 bases, with 10 bases between. CDR1 SGHVS and CDR2 FQNEAQ come from the germline V gene. The CDR3 runs 15 residues. The CDR3 loop is CASSLWGATNEKLFF. The DNA for the CDR3 is TGTGCCAGCAGCTTGTGGGGCGCCACTAATGAAAAACTGTTTTTT. Complete variable domain (other parts from reference TRBV7-8 and TRBJ1-4): GAGVSQSPRYKVAKRGQDVALRCDPISGHVSLFWYQQALGQGPEFLTYFQNEAQLDKSGLPSDRFFAERPEGSVSTLKIQRTQQEDSAVYLCASSLWGATNEKLFFGSGTQLSVL.

This clonotype has a handful of counts. The chain carries TRBV12-3 or TRBV12-4 and TRBJ1-4, with a weak D call TRBD1 (5 bases). V was clipped by 5 bases and J by 10 bases, with 11 bases between them. There are 12 residues in the CDR3. Here the CDR3 reads CASSPGSGKLFF. The CDR3 DNA reads as TGTGCCAGCAGTCCAGGGTCGGGAAAACTGTTTTTT.

V gene TRBV4-1 combines with J gene TRBJ2-3; D unresolved. CDR3 length: 13 residues. Germline assignment: CDR1 MGHRA and CDR2 YSYEKL. V lost 3 bases to trimming and J lost 6 bases, with 10 bases between them. CDR3 loop: CASSHPVGDTQYF. The CDR3 nucleotides read TGCGCCAGCAGCCACCCCGTCGGGGATACGCAGTATTTT.

V gene TRBV7-2 combines with J gene TRBJ1-1, with D possibly matching TRBD1 (6 bases). V was clipped by 11 bases and J by 3 bases, with 16 bases between them. Germline values: CDR1 SGHTA, CDR2 FQGNSA. This CDR3 region has 13 residues. The CDR3 nucleotides are TGTGCCGTCGGTCGGGGGGCAGACACTGAAGCTTTCTTT. It codes for CAVGRGADTEAFF. The full variable domain, rest sourced from reference TRBV7-2 and TRBJ1-1, is GAGVSQSPSNKVTEKGKDVELRCDPISGHTALYWYRQSLGQGLEFLIYFQGNSAPDKSGLPSDRFSAERTGGSVSTLTIQRTQQEDSAVYLCAVGRGADTEAFFGQGTRLTVV.

This clonotype was counted between two and nine times. This chain connects TRBV28 to TRBJ2-3, with 7 bases lining up with TRBD2. This CDR3 spans 16 amino acids. V shed 5 bases and J 7 bases; nucleotides not matched to a gene: 15. The germline CDR1 and CDR2 sequences are MDHEN and SYDVKM. CDR3 in amino acids: CASSTTLAAKPNTQYF. The CDR3 nucleotides are TGTGCCAGCAGTACCACTCTAGCGGCTAAGCCAAATACGCAGTATTTT.

This rearrangement joins TRBV5-1 to TRBJ2-3, with 9 bases matching TRBD1. Looked up from germline, CDR1 is SGHRS and CDR2 is YFSETQ. J lost 3 bases, V lost 2 bases, and 4 bases had no gene match. The length of the CDR3 is 15 residues. CDR3 in DNA: TGCGCCAGCAGCTTCGGGACAGGGTGGACAGATACGCAGTATTTT. Protein product: CASSFGTGWTDTQYF.

The chain combines TRBV2 with TRBJ1-1, with a tentative D call TRBD1 (5 bases). Germline-derived CDR1 and CDR2 are SNHLY and FYNNEI. The CDR3 length is 13 residues. V was clipped by 7 bases and J by 3 bases, with 12 bases between them. CDR3 loop: CASNAGRYTEAFF. The CDR3 coding sequence is TGTGCCAGCAATGCAGGGAGGTACACTGAAGCTTTCTTT.

This clonotype was seen a few times. The rearrangement uses TRBV20-1 and TRBJ1-5, with 11 bases fitting TRBD1. J gave up 4 bases and V 4 bases, and 6 bases lay outside the gene matches. The CDR3 extends over 15 amino acids. Germline values: CDR1 DFQATT, CDR2 SNEGSKA (reference sequence). The CDR3 bases are TGCAGTGCTACAAACCGGGACAGGGGGAATCAGCCCCAGCATTTT. This translates into CSATNRDRGNQPQHF.

This chain links TRBV12-3 or TRBV12-4 with TRBJ1-1; 7 nucleotides align to TRBD1. The length of the CDR3 is 13 residues. Unmatched junction bases numbered 11, after V lost 5 bases and J lost 11 bases. CDR3 DNA: TGTGCCAGCAGTACAGGGGCAGATCCTCGGGCTTTCTTT. It is translated as CASSTGADPRAFF.

This clonotype has just a few counts. The chain combines TRBV7-2 with TRBJ2-7; D ambiguous. The ends were cut back, 8 bases at V and 2 bases at J, with 16 bases in the middle. The CDR3 runs to 14 residues. CDR1 and CDR2 from the germline V gene are SGHTA and FQGNSA. The CDR3 bases are TGTGCCAGCGATGATCCAGGCGAAACCTACGAGCAGTACTTC. Amino acid sequence: CASDDPGETYEQYF.